Presented here are 28 T cell receptor beta chains from one specimen sequenced in a study of blood T cell repertoires in COVID-19. Libraries were prepared by immunoSEQ multiplex PCR; TCRdb keeps only in-frame clonotypes and omits some of them. The sample shows some 180,000 clones, about 80% of them seen only once. The sample comprised PBMCs or T cells enriched from blood (not recorded which). These receptors all stem from a man in his sixties who had been exposed to COVID-19.

The rearrangement uses TRBV2 and TRBJ2-1; D uncertain. Germline V CDR1 and CDR2: SNHLY, FYNNEI. The germline V and J ends were trimmed by 0 bases and 5 bases, with 11 bases remaining between them. This CDR3 region has 15 residues. Written as DNA, the CDR3 is TGTGCCAGCAGTGAAGCGTTAACAGCCGACAATGAGCAGTTCTTC. Its translation is CASSEALTADNEQFF.

This chain joins TRBV5-5 and TRBJ1-6, with D tentatively TRBD1 (5 bases). CDR1 and CDR2 (germline): SGHKS, YYEKEE (reference sequence). This CDR3 is 15 amino acids long. V lost 4 bases and J 5 bases, leaving 13 bases between the germline ends. CDR3 coding DNA: TGTGCCAGCAGCGCACAGGCTATGGATAATTCACCCCTCCACTTT. Encoded protein: CASSAQAMDNSPLHF. The full variable domain, completed using reference TRBV5-5 and TRBJ1-6, is DAGVTQSPTHLIKTRGQQVTLRCSPISGHKSVSWYQQVLGQGPQFIFQYYEKEERGRGNFPDRFSARQFPNYSSELNVNALLLGDSALYLCASSAQAMDNSPLHFGNGTRLTVT.

V and J are TRBV10-3 and TRBJ1-1; unclear D gene. This CDR3 contains 13 residues. The ends were cut back, 3 bases at V and 5 bases at J, with 10 bases in the middle. Germline loops: CDR1 ENHRY, CDR2 SYGVKD. The CDR3 region is CAISEEEETEAFF. CDR3 nucleotide sequence: TGTGCCATCAGTGAAGAGGAGGAGACTGAAGCTTTCTTT.

The CDR3 nucleotides read TGTGCCAGCAGCCCGGGACAGGGCGGGACCCAGTACTTC. This codes for CASSPGQGGTQYF. The chain recombines TRBV7-3 with TRBJ2-5, with 9 bases fitting TRBD1. Losses at the gene ends were 5 bases for V and 7 bases for J; bases not matched to a gene: 5. This CDR3 contains 13 residues. The V gene's germline CDR1 is SGHTA and CDR2 FQGTGA.

The chain carries TRBV13 and TRBJ2-3, with 9 bases lining up with TRBD2. Germline V gene lookup returns CDR1 PRHDT and CDR2 FYEKMQ (reference sequence). The CDR3 extends over 17 amino acids. V was pared by 5 bases and J by 6 bases, with 15 bases of the junction left unmatched. The CDR3 sequence is CASSPPLPSGRSDTQYF. The CDR3 bases are TGTGCCAGCAGCCCCCCCCTGCCCAGCGGGAGGAGCGATACGCAGTATTTT.

The genes are TRBV2 and TRBJ1-3; D not resolved. V lost 11 bases and J 2 bases, leaving 16 bases between the germline ends. The CDR3 length is 14 residues. Germline-derived CDR1 and CDR2 are SNHLY and FYNNEI. The CDR3 DNA is TGTGCCTCCAACCCTAGTGGCCCTGGAAACACCATATATTTT. Translating it yields CASNPSGPGNTIYF.

The sample holds many counts of this clone. The chain couples TRBV14 to TRBJ1-6, with D tentatively TRBD1 (5 bases). The length of the CDR3 is 13 residues. Trimming cost V 6 bases and J 5 bases, with 8 bases left between them. The germline gives CDR1 SGHDN, CDR2 FVKESK. The CDR3 nucleotides read TGTGCCAGCAGACAGGTCGATAATTCACCCCTCCACTTT. It specifies CASRQVDNSPLHF.

This clone has just a few counts. J is TRBJ1-1 and V is TRBV29-1, with a weak D call TRBD1 (5 bases). V was pared by 2 bases and J by 1 base, with 14 bases between. Germline CDR1 is SQVTM and CDR2 is ANQGSEA. The CDR3 is 15 amino acids. CDR3 sequence (DNA): TGCAGCGTTGAATTCTCCGGACAATCGAACACTGAAGCTTTCTTT. Protein product: CSVEFSGQSNTEAFF.

The gene calls are TRBV7-2 and TRBJ2-3; 10 bases are shared with TRBD2. Germline values: CDR1 SGHTA, CDR2 FQGNSA. Trimming removed 4 bases from V and 4 bases from J; junction bases left unmatched: 8. CDR3 length: 16 residues. The CDR3 here is CASSSSSGRGSDTQYF. In DNA, the CDR3 is TGTGCCAGCAGCTCCTCTAGCGGGAGAGGGTCAGATACGCAGTATTTT. The entire variable domain, with the rest obtained from reference TRBV7-2 and TRBJ2-3, is as follows: GAGVSQSPSNKVTEKGKDVELRCDPISGHTALYWYRQSLGQGLEFLIYFQGNSAPDKSGLPSDRFSAERTGGSVSTLTIQRTQQEDSAVYLCASSSSSGRGSDTQYFGPGTRLTVL.

The gene calls are TRBV9 and TRBJ1-6; D is ambiguous. The CDR3 totals 15 residues. The V and J ends lost 4 bases and 6 bases respectively, with 14 bases between them. CDR1 SGDLS and CDR2 YYNGEE come from the germline V gene. CDR3 protein: CASSSSTGGNSPLHF. The CDR3 bases are TGTGCCAGCAGCTCCTCGACGGGAGGTAATTCACCCCTCCACTTT. Filled out from reference TRBV9 and TRBJ1-6, the complete variable domain reads DSGVTQTPKHLITATGQRVTLRCSPRSGDLSVYWYQQSLDQGLQFLIQYYNGEERAKGNILERFSAQQFPDLHSELNLSSLELGDSALYFCASSSSTGGNSPLHFGNGTRLTVT.

V gene TRBV21-1 combines with J gene TRBJ2-1; whether TRBD1, the table's D call, matches the DNA was not checked. TRBV21-1 is recorded as a pseudogene. The CDR3 runs 12 residues. This CDR3 is CASSKVDTEQFF. The CDR3 DNA sequence: TGTGCCAGCAGCAAAGTAGACACCGAGCAGTTCTTC.

The V and J genes are TRBV11-2 and TRBJ2-3, with TRBD2 identical over 12 bases. V was clipped by 5 bases and J by 0 bases; unmatched bases: 6. Germline lookup yields CDR1 SGHAT and CDR2 FQNNGV. This CDR3 contains 17 residues. The CDR3 DNA follows: TGTGCCAGCAGCCAAGGACTAGCGGGACCTAGCACAGATACGCAGTATTTT. Translation: CASSQGLAGPSTDTQYF.

The V and J genes are TRBV5-1 and TRBJ2-1; D unresolved. The CDR3 runs to 15 residues. CDR1 is SGHRS, CDR2 YFSETQ, per germline. V was clipped by 1 base and J by 6 bases, with 14 bases between them. CDR3 sequence reads: CASSLSTVALNEQFF. DNA for the CDR3: TGCGCCAGCAGCTTGAGTACAGTCGCCCTCAATGAGCAGTTCTTC.

The table lists this clone with a count of one. The chain couples TRBV30 to TRBJ2-1; 13 bases align to TRBD2. The CDR3 contains 20 residues. The germline V gene encodes CDR1 GTSNPN and CDR2 SVGIG (reference sequence). V gave up 2 bases and J gave up 0 bases; unmatched junction bases: 13. The CDR3 loop is CAWSKRGGLAGQNSYNEQFF. The CDR3 DNA reads as TGTGCCTGGAGTAAAAGGGGGGGACTAGCGGGACAAAACTCCTACAATGAGCAGTTCTTC. Together with reference TRBV30 and TRBJ2-1, the CDR3 gives the full variable domain: SQTIHQWPATLVQPVGSPLSLECTVEGTSNPNLYWYRQAAGRGLQLLFYSVGIGQISSEVPQNLSASRPQDRQFILSSKKLLLSDSGFYLCAWSKRGGLAGQNSYNEQFFGPGTRLTVL.

This rearrangement joins TRBV9 to TRBJ2-7, with 15 bases identical to TRBD2. The junction had 3 bases not matched to a gene; V was cut back by 4 bases and J by 4 bases. Germline CDR1 is SGDLS and CDR2 is YYNGEE. The CDR3 has 15 amino acids. CDR3: CASSSGLAGGYEQYF. Here the CDR3 DNA reads TGTGCCAGCAGCTCGGGACTAGCGGGAGGATACGAGCAGTACTTC.

V usage is TRBV3-1 (or the pseudogene TRBV3-2) and J usage is TRBJ2-5; TRBD2 matches 11 bases. This CDR3 contains 16 residues. Germline V gives CDR1 LGHDT, CDR2 YNNKEL (reference sequence). V was clipped by 0 bases and J by 5 bases; unmatched bases: 5. The CDR3, as DNA: TGTGCCAGCAGCCAAGATCTAGCGGGAGGTTGGGAGACCCAGTACTTC. Translated: CASSQDLAGGWETQYF.

The chain couples TRBV24-1 to TRBJ1-5; TRBD1 aligns across 7 bases. Germline assignment: CDR1 KGHDR and CDR2 SFDVKD. The CDR3 spans 14 residues. Unmatched junction bases numbered 10, after V lost 12 bases and J lost 3 bases. Written as DNA, the CDR3 is TGTGCCGCCGGCACAGGGGCCTCCAATCAGCCCCAGCATTTT. It specifies CAAGTGASNQPQHF.

This CDR3 reads CASSPTSGYEQYF. DNA for the CDR3: TGTGCCAGCTCACCGACTAGCGGCTACGAGCAGTACTTC. J is TRBJ2-7 and V is TRBV18; 9 bases agree with TRBD2. Per germline, CDR1 KGHSH and CDR2 LQKENI. The CDR3 totals 13 residues. The J segment lost 3 bases and the V segment lost 3 bases, leaving 0 bases of the junction unmatched.

The genes are TRBV29-1 and TRBJ2-1; TRBD2 aligns across 10 bases. V dropped 6 bases and J dropped 1; count of bases not matched to a gene: 9. The CDR3 totals 16 residues. Germline CDR1 is SQVTM and CDR2 is ANQGSEA. The DNA of the CDR3 is TGCAGCGTGGTCGCCCGACTAGCGGGTTCCTACAATGAGCAGTTCTTC. Translating gives CSVVARLAGSYNEQFF.

This chain connects TRBV29-1 to TRBJ2-2; possible D gene TRBD1, 6 bases. Germline V gene sequence: CDR1 SQVTM, CDR2 ANQGSEA. This CDR3 has 14 residues. V lost 4 bases, J lost 5 bases, and 14 bases lay in between. The CDR3 nucleotides are TGCAGCGTTGGCCCCAGGGGAGAAACCGGGGAGCTGTTTTTT. Its translation: CSVGPRGETGELFF.

The chain recombines TRBV10-1 with TRBJ1-1, with 9 bases aligning to TRBD1. The CDR3 runs 14 residues. The trim removed 2 bases at V and 5 bases at J, leaving 3 bases unmatched. Per germline, CDR1 WNHNN and CDR2 SYGVQD (reference sequence). The DNA of the CDR3 is TGCGCCAGCAGTGAGAACAGGGGGCTGACTGAAGCTTTCTTT. Encoded protein: CASSENRGLTEAFF.

Here the CDR3 DNA reads TGTGCCAGCGGCCGGGGGGCGCAGGGCTACACCTTC. The encoded protein is CASGRGAQGYTF. The rearrangement links TRBV6-5 to TRBJ1-2; tentative D call: TRBD1 (6 bases). In germline, CDR1 is MNHEY, CDR2 SVGAGI. The CDR3 runs to 12 residues. Trimming stripped 8 bases from V and 8 bases from J, with 15 bases between.

DNA of the CDR3: TGTGCCAGCAGTGAAGGGGTGGGCGCTGAAGCTTTCTTT. This encodes CASSEGVGAEAFF. This chain links TRBV6-1 with TRBJ1-1; no clear D gene. CDR3 size: 13 residues. Trimming pared 1 base from V and 6 bases from J, leaving 9 bases between. Germline V gene lookup returns CDR1 MNHNS and CDR2 SASEGT.

The CDR3 DNA reads TGTGCCACCAGCAGAGACAAAACAGCACTACAGGGACGAGTAGTCGGCTACACCTTC. Translating it yields CATSRDKTALQGRVVGYTF. This sequence joins TRBV15 and TRBJ1-2; TRBD1 might be the D (6 bases). CDR1 is LNHNV and CDR2 is YYDKDF in the germline V gene (reference sequence). This CDR3 comprises 19 residues. The ends were cut back, 0 bases at V and 8 bases at J, with 28 bases in the middle.

CDR3 loop: CASSIDLGSGDYNEQFF. The CDR3 DNA is TGTGCCAGTAGTATAGATCTGGGTAGCGGTGACTACAATGAGCAGTTCTTC. This chain links TRBV19 with TRBJ2-1; a possible D gene is TRBD2 (6 bases). V shed 0 bases and J shed 3 bases, with 15 bases lying between them. Per the germline V gene, CDR1 is LNHDA and CDR2 is SQIVND (reference sequence). The CDR3 has 17 amino acids. The variable domain in full, completed from reference TRBV19 and TRBJ2-1, reads DGGITQSPKYLFRKEGQNVTLSCEQNLNHDAMYWYRQDPGQGLRLIYYSQIVNDFQKGDIAEGYSVSREKKESFPLTVTSAQKNPTAFYLCASSIDLGSGDYNEQFFGPGTRLTVL.

J is TRBJ1-2 and V is TRBV28; TRBD1 aligns across 7 bases. J was trimmed by 9 bases and V by 8 bases; bases with no gene match: 9. The CDR3 consists of 12 residues. Looked up from germline, CDR1 is MDHEN and CDR2 is SYDVKM. The CDR3 DNA sequence: TGTGCCAGCGGGACAGCAGCTATCCGCTACACCTTC. Encoded protein: CASGTAAIRYTF.

This chain uses TRBV2 with TRBJ2-3; D gene unclear. This CDR3 spans 13 amino acids. CDR1 SNHLY and CDR2 FYNNEI come from the germline V gene. Trimming removed 7 bases at V and 7 bases at J, with 15 bases between. The CDR3: CASTPSPDNTQYF. In DNA, the CDR3 is TGTGCCAGCACCCCGTCCCCAGATAATACGCAGTATTTT. Full variable domain (rest looked up from reference TRBV2 and TRBJ2-3): EPEVTQTPSHQVTQMGQEVILRCVPISNHLYFYWYRQILGQKVEFLVSFYNNEISEKSEIFDDQFSVERPDGSNFTLKIRSTKLEDSAMYFCASTPSPDNTQYFGPGTRLTVL.

This sequence joins TRBV27 and TRBJ1-1, with D possibly TRBD1 on 5 matching bases. V dropped 3 bases and J dropped 4 bases, with 18 bases sitting between them. CDR3 length equals 16 residues. The germline V gene has CDR1 MNHEY and CDR2 SMNVEV (reference sequence). CDR3 residues: CASSFSGGLGGTEAFF. The CDR3 DNA follows: TGTGCCAGCAGTTTTTCAGGTGGGCTGGGGGGCACTGAAGCTTTCTTT.